The present TCR beta chain was sequenced within a study of T cells in Graves' hyperthyroidism and ophthalmopathy. V shed 7 bases and J 1 base; nucleotides not matched to a gene: 4. The CDR3 is 15 residues long. Looked up from germline, CDR1 is SNHLY and CDR2 is FYNNEI. This clonotype was counted many times. The investigators amplified TCR beta CDR3 regions from RNA transcripts. An initial round of RT-PCR targeting the TCR CDR3 relied on the HTBI primer set. TCRdb called the multiplex PCR reads again in MiXCR, with one record for every CDR3 protein. The sample contains about 420,000 distinct CDR3 sequences, 12% to 15% of which appear only once.

The genes are TRBV2 and TRBJ2-2, with 9 bases fitting TRBD2. The TCR originated in a woman in her late teens or twenties with Graves' hyperthyroidism. The source material was blood. CDR3 in DNA: TGTGCCAGCACCGGACTAGCGCAGAACACCGGGGAGCTGTTTTTT. Translation gives CASTGLAQNTGELFF.